The source of this TCR beta chain is a study of CD8+CD57+ T cells in acquired aplastic anemia. Study-level findings and limits: Common to patients and controls were approximately 30 CD8+ CDR3 sequences.

CDR3 and TCR beta VDJ profiling relied on genomic DNA as the template. TCRdb reprocessed the reads via MiXCR and lists one record per CDR3 protein. The sample holds approximately 100,000 distinct CDR3 sequences, about 66% seen once. It was patients with CD8+CD57+ cell expansion by flow cytometry who were chosen for sequencing. Each patient had severe acquired aplastic anemia. Per the germline V gene, CDR1 is MGHDK and CDR2 is SYGVNS. Trimming took off 7 bases at V and 4 bases at J, with 14 bases between the two ends. This CDR3 region has 13 residues. For this clonotype: Its antigen is undetermined.

Sequencing input: sorted CD4+, CD8+, or CD8+CD57+ T cells (not recorded which) from PBMCs. This receptor was identified in a human donor with aplastic anemia. The chain is built from TRBV25-1 and TRBJ2-7; D may be TRBD1 or TRBD2 (5 bases each). CDR3 sequence reads: CASISRDGYEQYF. CDR3 coding DNA: TGTGCCAGCATAAGCAGGGACGGGTACGAGCAGTACTTC.